This passage covers 10 T cell receptor beta chains from one sample sequenced in a study of T cell responses to AZD1222 COVID-19 vaccine. Only in-frame clones appear in the TCRdb table, and some are missing; sequencing was by immunoSEQ multiplex PCR. The table lists 110,000 or so clones, around nine tenths of them singletons. This specimen consisted of peripheral blood, obtained 28 days after the second AZD1222 dose. These receptors were obtained from an adult who received the AZD1222 COVID-19 vaccine.

This chain joins TRBV18 and TRBJ2-7, with 14 bases fitting TRBD2. V was pared by 3 bases and J by 6 bases, with 7 bases of the junction left unmatched. The CDR3 spans 16 residues. In germline, CDR1 is KGHSH, CDR2 LQKENI. CDR3 region: CASSPQAGLAGGEQYF. The CDR3 nucleotides read TGTGCCAGCTCACCTCAGGCAGGACTAGCGGGAGGCGAGCAGTACTTC.

This rearrangement joins TRBV7-9 to TRBJ2-5; no clear D gene. CDR3 length: 12 residues. V lost 5 bases, J lost 1 base, and 5 bases lay in between. CDR1 is SEHNR, CDR2 FQNEAQ, per germline (reference sequence). The CDR3 nucleotides are TGTGCCAGCAGCCCAGGCCAAGAGACCCAGTACTTC. Translated: CASSPGQETQYF.

The chain couples TRBV3-1 (or the pseudogene TRBV3-2) to TRBJ1-5; D ambiguous. Looked up from germline, CDR1 is LGHDT and CDR2 is YNNKEL (reference sequence). V gave up 0 bases and J gave up 0 bases, with 9 bases separating them. The CDR3 loop spans 16 amino acids. The CDR3 reads CASSQDQPYSNQPQHF. The CDR3 bases are TGTGCCAGCAGCCAAGATCAACCTTATAGCAATCAGCCCCAGCATTTT.

V is TRBV12-5 and J is TRBJ2-7; no clear D gene. The CDR3 is made up of 14 amino acids. Germline values: CDR1 LGHNT, CDR2 FRNRAP. V was pared by 7 bases and J by 2 bases, with 15 bases between. CDR3 coding DNA: TGTGCTAGTGCCCTAATATCCCCGCCCTACGAGCAGTACTTC. This gives the protein CASALISPPYEQYF.

The chain is built from TRBV5-1 and TRBJ1-1; D ambiguous. The CDR3 runs to 15 residues. From germline, CDR1 is SGHRS and CDR2 YFSETQ. The V end was cut by 2 bases, the J end by 0 bases, with 11 bases between. The CDR3 loop is CASSLDIPMNTEAFF. The CDR3 nucleotides read TGCGCCAGCAGCTTAGACATACCCATGAACACTGAAGCTTTCTTT.

This chain connects TRBV7-2 to TRBJ1-5, with a possible D match to TRBD1 (6 bases). Looked up from germline, CDR1 is SGHTA and CDR2 is FQGNSA. There are 16 residues in the CDR3. V lost 1 base, J lost 8 bases, and 18 bases lay in between. The CDR3, as DNA: TGTGCCAGCAGCTTAGAGGGGAAACCGGGGGCGAAGCCCCAGCATTTT. Translating gives CASSLEGKPGAKPQHF.

A few counts support this clone. This rearrangement joins TRBV7-8 to TRBJ2-3, with D possibly TRBD1 on 6 matching bases. V lost 2 bases and J lost 6, with 15 bases in between. Germline CDR1 is SGHVS and CDR2 is FQNEAQ. This CDR3 spans 15 amino acids. CDR3 residues: CASSLYSPRGDTQYF. The CDR3 nucleotides read TGTGCCAGCAGCTTATACTCCCCTAGGGGGGATACGCAGTATTTT.

This rearrangement joins TRBV10-3 to TRBJ2-7; 10 bases agree with TRBD2. V gave up 4 bases and J gave up 3 bases; unmatched junction bases: 3. The CDR3 contains 14 residues. CDR1 is ENHRY and CDR2 is SYGVKD in the germline V gene. The chain's CDR3 is CAISGGTSVYEQYF. Written as DNA, the CDR3 is TGTGCCATCAGTGGCGGGACTAGCGTCTACGAGCAGTACTTC.

The rearrangement links TRBV5-1 to TRBJ2-3, with 7 bases that match TRBD2. Germline CDR1 SGHRS, CDR2 YFSETQ. Unmatched junction bases numbered 8, after V lost 4 bases and J lost 0 bases. This CDR3 spans 16 amino acids. The CDR3 DNA reads as TGCGCCAGCAGCCACCAACTAGCGACTAGCACAGATACGCAGTATTTT. It translates to CASSHQLATSTDTQYF.

The V call is TRBV25-1, the J call TRBJ2-1; tentative D call: TRBD1 (6 bases). Per the germline V gene, CDR1 is MGHDK and CDR2 is SYGVNS. The V and J ends lost 3 bases and 0 bases respectively, with 12 bases between them. This CDR3 is 16 amino acids long. The CDR3 region has the DNA TGTGCCAGCAGTGAGCAAGGCAGGGGCTCCTACAATGAGCAGTTCTTC. Translation: CASSEQGRGSYNEQFF.